These 20 T cell receptor beta chains share one sample of origin, sequenced in a study of blood T cell repertoires in COVID-19. The method was immunoSEQ multiplex PCR; TCRdb's version includes in-frame clones alone and lacks a portion of them. The data contain roughly 160,000 clones, about 80% of them seen just once; the ten biggest clones take up around 20%. Sequenced input: PBMCs or T cells enriched from blood (not recorded which). The receptors here all came from a woman in her sixties or seventies in a cohort exposed to, infected with or recovered from COVID-19 (not recorded which).

The chain recombines TRBV6-5 with TRBJ2-1, with TRBD2 as a possible D gene (6 bases). Trimming stripped 6 bases from V and 9 bases from J, with 15 bases between. This CDR3 region has 13 residues. Germline V gives CDR1 MNHEY, CDR2 SVGAGI. The CDR3 DNA reads TGTGCCAGCAGGGCGAGACTAGATCTTGAGCAGTTCTTC. Encoded protein: CASRARLDLEQFF.

This chain joins TRBV29-1 and TRBJ2-5; D remains ambiguous. The CDR3 spans 15 residues. Germline V CDR1 and CDR2: SQVTM, ANQGSEA. V was cut by 6 bases and J by 2 bases, with 19 bases left in between. Here the CDR3 DNA reads TGCAGCGTGCTAAGGTTGGCCCAGCGTCAAGAGACCCAGTACTTC. This codes for CSVLRLAQRQETQYF.

The rearrangement uses TRBV28 and TRBJ1-5; 10 bases match TRBD1. The germline V gene has CDR1 MDHEN and CDR2 SYDVKM. The CDR3 consists of 15 residues. V was pared by 4 bases and J by 7 bases, with 7 bases of the junction left unmatched. The CDR3, as DNA: TGTGCCAGCAGTTCGCCAGGACAGGGGGAACAGCCCCAGCATTTT. Translated: CASSSPGQGEQPQHF. The variable domain in full, completed from reference TRBV28 and TRBJ1-5, reads DVKVTQSSRYLVKRTGEKVFLECVQDMDHENMFWYRQDPGLGLRLIYFSYDVKMKEKGDIPEGYSVSREKKERFSLILESASTNQTSMYLCASSSPGQGEQPQHFGDGTRLSIL.

This clone has a single count. The chain carries TRBV10-2 and TRBJ2-7; 11 bases fit TRBD2. The CDR3 is 18 amino acids. From germline, CDR1 is WSHSY and CDR2 SAAADI. After removal of 1 base from V and 7 bases from J, the junction contained 15 bases not matched to a gene. The DNA of the CDR3 is TGCGCCAGCAGTGAGTTGGCTAGCGGGAGGTTCCGAGCAGGGGAGCAGTACTTC. Translating it yields CASSELASGRFRAGEQYF.

The J gene is TRBJ1-3, the V gene TRBV5-1; 7 bases map to TRBD1. The CDR3 consists of 14 residues. J lost 2 bases, V lost 2 bases, and 1 base had no gene match. Germline CDR1 and CDR2: SGHRS and YFSETQ. The CDR3 region is CASSFDRAGNTIYF. For the CDR3, the DNA is TGCGCCAGCAGCTTCGACAGGGCTGGAAACACCATATATTTT.

The chain carries TRBV10-2 and TRBJ2-1; D possibly corresponds to TRBD2 (5 bases). Looked up from germline, CDR1 is WSHSY and CDR2 is SAAADI. The CDR3 covers 14 residues. Between the trimmed V and J ends, which lost 7 bases and 8 bases, there was a span of 18 bases. This CDR3 reads CASNPRSGNYEQFF. The CDR3 DNA follows: TGCGCCAGCAACCCAAGGTCGGGGAATTATGAGCAGTTCTTC.

The chain is built from TRBV11-2 and TRBJ2-1; 7 bases fit TRBD1. This CDR3 comprises 18 residues. Germline CDR1 and CDR2: SGHAT and FQNNGV. V dropped 0 bases and J dropped 2; count of bases not matched to a gene: 10. The CDR3 loop reads CASSLDSPRGQPYNEQFF. In nucleotides, the CDR3 is TGTGCCAGCAGCTTAGATTCACCCCGGGGACAGCCCTACAATGAGCAGTTCTTC.

The chain links TRBV29-1 to TRBJ2-5; D is undetermined. CDR1 and CDR2 from the germline V gene are SQVTM and ANQGSEA. V shed 6 bases and J shed 1 base, with 12 bases lying between them. CDR3 size: 13 residues. CDR3 protein: CSVASRVQETQYF. CDR3 nucleotide sequence: TGCAGCGTCGCCTCACGGGTCCAAGAGACCCAGTACTTC.

DNA for the CDR3: TGTGCCAGCAGTGATCCGGGGGAATTTGACTATGGCTACACCTTC. Its protein product is CASSDPGEFDYGYTF. This chain connects TRBV2 to TRBJ1-2; weak D call: TRBD1 (5 bases). The CDR3 extends over 15 amino acids. Per the germline V gene, CDR1 is SNHLY and CDR2 is FYNNEI. Trimming removed 3 bases at V and 3 bases at J, with 14 bases between.

V is TRBV25-1 and J is TRBJ1-2, with 9 bases lining up with TRBD1. CDR1 and CDR2 from the germline V gene are MGHDK and SYGVNS. J lost 4 bases, V lost 3 bases, and 3 bases had no gene match. This CDR3 region has 14 residues. The CDR3 coding sequence is TGTGCCAGCAGTGATCGGACAGGGGTCTATGGCTACACCTTC. Protein: CASSDRTGVYGYTF.

This clone was detected a few times. The CDR3 protein is CASSLQQGFNEQYF. CDR3 coding DNA: TGCGCCAGCAGCTTGCAACAGGGTTTCAACGAGCAGTACTTC. The chain employs TRBV5-1 and TRBJ2-7; weak D call: TRBD1 (6 bases). Germline V CDR1 and CDR2: SGHRS, YFSETQ. This CDR3 spans 14 amino acids. Trimming left V 1 base short and J 5 bases short, with 13 bases between. Full variable domain (remainder filled in from reference TRBV5-1 and TRBJ2-7): KAGVTQTPRYLIKTRGQQVTLSCSPISGHRSVSWYQQTPGQGLQFLFEYFSETQRNKGNFPGRFSGRQFSNSRSEMNVSTLELGDSALYLCASSLQQGFNEQYFGPGTRLTVT.

V is TRBV28 and J is TRBJ1-4, with D maybe TRBD1 (5 bases). This CDR3 has 15 amino acids. V lost 2 bases, J lost 0 bases, and 7 bases lay in between. CDR1 is MDHEN and CDR2 is SYDVKM in the germline V gene. Here the CDR3 reads CASSLGAATNEKLFF. As DNA, the CDR3 is TGTGCCAGCAGTTTAGGGGCAGCAACTAATGAAAAACTGTTTTTT.

The chain employs TRBV7-2 and TRBJ1-4; D is perhaps TRBD1 (6 bases). The CDR3 length is 14 residues. V dropped 5 bases and J dropped 5 bases, with 12 bases sitting between them. CDR1 SGHTA and CDR2 FQGNSA come from the germline V gene. This chain's CDR3 is CASSLGQVNEKLFF. CDR3 bases: TGTGCCAGCAGCCTGGGACAAGTCAATGAAAAACTGTTTTTT. The full variable domain, completed using reference TRBV7-2 and TRBJ1-4, is GAGVSQSPSNKVTEKGKDVELRCDPISGHTALYWYRQSLGQGLEFLIYFQGNSAPDKSGLPSDRFSAERTGGSVSTLTIQRTQQEDSAVYLCASSLGQVNEKLFFGSGTQLSVL.

The V and J genes are TRBV7-9 and TRBJ2-6; 7 bases map to TRBD1. CDR1 and CDR2 from the germline V gene are SEHNR and FQNEAQ (reference sequence). This CDR3 contains 16 residues. Trimming took 4 bases from V and 3 from J; bases not matched to a gene: 6. The CDR3 region is CASSSDRAGGANVLTF. CDR3 in DNA: TGTGCCAGCAGCTCCGACAGGGCGGGTGGGGCCAACGTCCTGACTTTC. The entire variable domain, with the rest obtained from reference TRBV7-9 and TRBJ2-6, is as follows: DTGVSQNPRHKITKRGQNVTFRCDPISEHNRLYWYRQTLGQGPEFLTYFQNEAQLEKSRLLSDRFSAERPKGSFSTLEIQRTEQGDSAMYLCASSSDRAGGANVLTFGAGSRLTVL.

The rearrangement links TRBV28 to TRBJ1-2, with 8 nucleotides matching TRBD1. Germline CDR1 is MDHEN and CDR2 is SYDVKM. The trim removed 6 bases at V and 5 bases at J, leaving 5 bases unmatched. CDR3 length equals 13 residues. DNA of the CDR3: TGTGCCAGCAGAGGACAGGGTTGGTATGGCTACACCTTC. Its protein is CASRGQGWYGYTF.

This chain links TRBV19 with TRBJ2-7, with 7 nucleotides matching TRBD2. The trim removed 5 bases at V and 0 bases at J, leaving 4 bases unmatched. The CDR3 contains 14 residues. Germline values: CDR1 LNHDA, CDR2 SQIVND (reference sequence). CDR3 region: CASSSTGGSYEQYF. In DNA form, the CDR3 reads TGTGCCAGTAGTTCCACGGGGGGCTCCTACGAGCAGTACTTC. Looking up the rest from reference TRBV19 and TRBJ2-7 gives the full variable domain: DGGITQSPKYLFRKEGQNVTLSCEQNLNHDAMYWYRQDPGQGLRLIYYSQIVNDFQKGDIAEGYSVSREKKESFPLTVTSAQKNPTAFYLCASSSTGGSYEQYFGPGTRLTVT.

V gene TRBV12-3 or TRBV12-4 combines with J gene TRBJ2-7; unclear D gene. The germline V and J ends were trimmed by 6 bases and 4 bases, with 7 bases remaining between them. This CDR3 spans 11 amino acids. The CDR3 reads CASRMSYEQYF. The CDR3 DNA sequence: TGTGCCAGCAGGATGAGTTACGAGCAGTACTTC.

This chain joins TRBV4-1 and TRBJ2-3; 7 bases map to TRBD1. CDR3 length: 15 residues. The V segment lost 8 bases and the J segment 6 bases; nucleotides outside the gene matches: 14. Per the germline V gene, CDR1 is MGHRA and CDR2 is YSYEKL. CDR3 region: CASCPDRDPSDTQYF. The CDR3, as DNA: TGCGCCAGCTGCCCCGACAGGGACCCGAGTGATACGCAGTATTTT.

The chain combines TRBV5-1 with TRBJ2-1; D may be TRBD2 (7 bases). The V and J ends lost 0 bases and 9 bases respectively, with 22 bases between them. Germline assignment: CDR1 SGHRS and CDR2 YFSETQ. The length of the CDR3 is 17 residues. In DNA, the CDR3 is TGCGCCAGCAGCTTGGTGGGGAAGGCGGGGGCGTTGGGTGAGCAGTTCTTC. Encoded protein: CASSLVGKAGALGEQFF.

This chain uses TRBV2 with TRBJ2-7; 10 bases are shared with TRBD2. V trimming: 7 bases; J trimming: 10 bases; junction bases outside the gene matches: 10. This CDR3 spans 13 amino acids. Germline CDR1 and CDR2: SNHLY and FYNNEI. The CDR3, as DNA: TGTGCCAGCAAACAATCGGGACTAGCGAGCCAGTACTTC. Protein product: CASKQSGLASQYF.